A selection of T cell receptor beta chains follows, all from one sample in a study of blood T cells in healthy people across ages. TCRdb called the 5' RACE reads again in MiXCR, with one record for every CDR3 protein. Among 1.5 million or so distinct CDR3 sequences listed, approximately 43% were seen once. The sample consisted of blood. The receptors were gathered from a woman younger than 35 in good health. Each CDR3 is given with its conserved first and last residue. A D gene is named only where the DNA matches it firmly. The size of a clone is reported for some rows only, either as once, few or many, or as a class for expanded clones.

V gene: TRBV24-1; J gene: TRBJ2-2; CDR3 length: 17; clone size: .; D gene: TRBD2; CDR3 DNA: TGTGCCACCAGTGATCCAGTCCTAGCGGGAGGGCCAGGGGAGCTGTTTTTT; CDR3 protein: CATSDPVLAGGPGELFF
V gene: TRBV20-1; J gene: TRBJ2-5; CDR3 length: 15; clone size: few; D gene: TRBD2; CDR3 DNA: TGCAGTGCTAGATTCCTAGCGGGGAGACAAGAGACCCAGTACTTC; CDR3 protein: CSARFLAGRQETQYF
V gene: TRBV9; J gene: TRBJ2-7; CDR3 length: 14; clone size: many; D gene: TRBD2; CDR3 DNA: TGTGCCAGCAGCGTGGGACTAGGAGGCTACGAGCAGTACTTC; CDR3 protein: CASSVGLGGYEQYF
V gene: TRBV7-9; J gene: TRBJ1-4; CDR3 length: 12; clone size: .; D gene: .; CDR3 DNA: TGTGCCAGCAGCTTCCCGGACGCGAAACTGTTTTTT; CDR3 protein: CASSFPDAKLFF
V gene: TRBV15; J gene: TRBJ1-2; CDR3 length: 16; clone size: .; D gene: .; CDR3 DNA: TGTGCCACCAGCAGAGAGCCGACCTATACGGGCTATGCCTACACCTTC; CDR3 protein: CATSREPTYTGYAYTF
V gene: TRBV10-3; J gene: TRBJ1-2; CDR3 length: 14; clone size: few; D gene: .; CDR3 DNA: TGTGCCATCAGTGTCAGGGCCGAAAACTATGGCTACACCTTC; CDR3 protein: CAISVRAENYGYTF
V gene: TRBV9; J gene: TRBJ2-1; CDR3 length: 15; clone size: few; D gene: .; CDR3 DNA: TGTGCCAGCAGCGTAGTGGAACAGTCCTACAATGAGCAGTTCTTC; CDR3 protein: CASSVVEQSYNEQFF
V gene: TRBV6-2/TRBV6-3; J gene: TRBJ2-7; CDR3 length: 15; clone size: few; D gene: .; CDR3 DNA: TGTGCCAGCAGAGAAGACGGATCCCTTACCTACGAGCAGTACTTC; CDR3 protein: CASREDGSLTYEQYF
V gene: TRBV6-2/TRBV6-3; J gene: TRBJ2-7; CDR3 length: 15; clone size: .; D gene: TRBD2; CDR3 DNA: TGTGCCAGCAGTCACCCTAGCGGGAAATACAATGAGCAGTACTTC; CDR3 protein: CASSHPSGKYNEQYF
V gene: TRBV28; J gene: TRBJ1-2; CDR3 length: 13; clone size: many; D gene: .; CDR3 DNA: TGTGCCAGCAGTCGTCAGGGCCGGTATGGCTACACCTTC; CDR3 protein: CASSRQGRYGYTF
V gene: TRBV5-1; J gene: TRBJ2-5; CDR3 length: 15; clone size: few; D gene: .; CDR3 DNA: TGCGCCAGCAGCTTGTTTTTAGCGGTACAAGAGACCCAGTACTTC; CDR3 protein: CASSLFLAVQETQYF
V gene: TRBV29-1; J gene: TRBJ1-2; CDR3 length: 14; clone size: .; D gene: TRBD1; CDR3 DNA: TGCAGCATTGCCCCCCGACAGGGTAACTATGGCTACACCTTC; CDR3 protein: CSIAPRQGNYGYTF
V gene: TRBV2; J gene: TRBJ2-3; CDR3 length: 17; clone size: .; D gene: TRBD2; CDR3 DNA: TGTGCCAGCAGTGAAATCGGGACTAGCCAGCCTACAGATACGCAGTATTTT; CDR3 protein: CASSEIGTSQPTDTQYF
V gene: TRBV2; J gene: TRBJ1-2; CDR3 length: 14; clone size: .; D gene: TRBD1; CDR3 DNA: TGTGCCAGCAGAGGAGGACAGGAGAACTATGGCTACACCTTC; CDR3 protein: CASRGGQENYGYTF
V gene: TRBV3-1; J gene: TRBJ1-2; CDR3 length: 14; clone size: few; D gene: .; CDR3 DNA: TGTGCCAGCAGCGATCGTAGACAGGACTATGGCTACACCTTC; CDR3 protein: CASSDRRQDYGYTF
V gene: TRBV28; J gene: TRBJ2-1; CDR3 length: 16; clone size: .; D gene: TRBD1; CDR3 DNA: TGTGCCAGCAGCAAGGACAGGGCCGTCTCCTACAATGAGCAGTTCTTC; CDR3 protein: CASSKDRAVSYNEQFF
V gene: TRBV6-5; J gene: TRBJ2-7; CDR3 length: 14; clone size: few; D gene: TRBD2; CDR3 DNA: TGTGCCAGCAGTCAACTAGCGGGCCCCAACGAGCAGTACTTC; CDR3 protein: CASSQLAGPNEQYF
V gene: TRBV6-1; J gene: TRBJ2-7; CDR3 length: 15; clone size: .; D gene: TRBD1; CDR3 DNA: TGTGCCAGCAGTGATGGTGGGACAGGGGCCTACGAGCAGTACTTC; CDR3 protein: CASSDGGTGAYEQYF
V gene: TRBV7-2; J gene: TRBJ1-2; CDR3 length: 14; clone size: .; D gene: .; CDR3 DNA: TGTGCCAGCAGTTTTAGGAGTACAGGTGGCGGCTACACCTTC; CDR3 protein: CASSFRSTGGGYTF
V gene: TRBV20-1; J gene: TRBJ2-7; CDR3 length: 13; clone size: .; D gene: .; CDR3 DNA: TGCAGTGCTAGAGTGCACAAGACCTACGAGCAGTACTTC; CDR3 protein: CSARVHKTYEQYF
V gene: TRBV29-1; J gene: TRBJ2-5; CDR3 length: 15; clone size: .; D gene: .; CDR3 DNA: TGCAGCGCTATGTCGGGCGCGGGGAACCAAGAGACCCAGTACTTC; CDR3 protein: CSAMSGAGNQETQYF
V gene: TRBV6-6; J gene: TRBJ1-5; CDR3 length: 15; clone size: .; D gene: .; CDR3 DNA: TGTGCCAGCAGTCAGGACCGGGACTTGGAGTTACCCCAGCATTTT; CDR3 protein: CASSQDRDLELPQHF
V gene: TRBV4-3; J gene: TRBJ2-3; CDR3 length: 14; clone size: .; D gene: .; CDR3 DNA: TGCGCCAGCGGTCCAGCGGATTCCACAGATACGCAGTATTTT; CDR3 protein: CASGPADSTDTQYF
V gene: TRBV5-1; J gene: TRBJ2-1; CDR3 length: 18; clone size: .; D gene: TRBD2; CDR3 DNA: TGCGCCAGCAGCCTCCGTCCCGGGACTAGCGGGAGGGCCGTTGAGCAGTTCTTC; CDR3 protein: CASSLRPGTSGRAVEQFF
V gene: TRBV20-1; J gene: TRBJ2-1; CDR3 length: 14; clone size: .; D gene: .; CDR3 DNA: TGCAGTGCTAGACTCCTGAGCTCCTACAATGAGCAGTTCTTC; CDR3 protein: CSARLLSSYNEQFF
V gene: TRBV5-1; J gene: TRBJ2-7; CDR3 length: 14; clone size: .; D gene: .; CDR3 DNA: TGCGCCAGCCGCAACAGGCTAGACTCCGACGAGCAGTACTTC; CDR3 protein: CASRNRLDSDEQYF
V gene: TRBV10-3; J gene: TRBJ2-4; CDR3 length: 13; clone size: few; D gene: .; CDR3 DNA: TGTGCCATCAAGGAGGGGCCCAAAAACATTCAGTACTTC; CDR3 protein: CAIKEGPKNIQYF
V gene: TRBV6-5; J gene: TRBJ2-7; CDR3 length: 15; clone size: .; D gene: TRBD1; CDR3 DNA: TGTGCCAGCAGTACGGACAGGGGGCCAAATAACGAGCAGTACTTC; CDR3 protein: CASSTDRGPNNEQYF
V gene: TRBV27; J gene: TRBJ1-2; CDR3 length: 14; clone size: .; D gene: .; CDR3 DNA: TGTGCCAGCAGTTTATCTCGACGGAGCTATGGCTACACCTTC; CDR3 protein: CASSLSRRSYGYTF
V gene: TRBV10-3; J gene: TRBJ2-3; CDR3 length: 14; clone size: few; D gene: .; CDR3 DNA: TGTGCCACCAAATCACAGCTGGTCACAGATACGCAGTATTTT; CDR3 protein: CATKSQLVTDTQYF
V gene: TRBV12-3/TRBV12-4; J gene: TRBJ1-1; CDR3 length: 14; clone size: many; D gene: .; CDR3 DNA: TGTGCCAGCAGTTGGACGGGAATGAACACTGAAGCTTTCTTT; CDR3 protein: CASSWTGMNTEAFF
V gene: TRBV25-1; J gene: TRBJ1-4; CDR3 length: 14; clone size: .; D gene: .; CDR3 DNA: TGTGCCAGCAGTGGTAGGTCTTTCGAGGGAAAACTGTTTTTT; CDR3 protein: CASSGRSFEGKLFF
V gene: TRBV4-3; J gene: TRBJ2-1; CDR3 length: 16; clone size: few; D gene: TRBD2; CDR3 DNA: TGCGCCAGCAGCCAAGATCAAGCTAGCGGAAGCAATGAGCAGTTCTTC; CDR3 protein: CASSQDQASGSNEQFF
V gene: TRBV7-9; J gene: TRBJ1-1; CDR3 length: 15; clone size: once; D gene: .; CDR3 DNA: TGTGCCAGCAGCTTATTCGGACTGCTGAACACTGAAGCTTTCTTT; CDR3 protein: CASSLFGLLNTEAFF
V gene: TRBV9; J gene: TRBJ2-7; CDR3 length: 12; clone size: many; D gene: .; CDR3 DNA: TGTGCCAGCAGCGTAGAGGGGAACGAGCAGTACTTC; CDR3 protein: CASSVEGNEQYF
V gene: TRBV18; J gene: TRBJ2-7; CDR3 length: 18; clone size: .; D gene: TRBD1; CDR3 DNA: TGTGCCAGCTCACCACCTGACAGGGGCCTTTACTTTTACAATGAGCAGTACTTC; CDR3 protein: CASSPPDRGLYFYNEQYF
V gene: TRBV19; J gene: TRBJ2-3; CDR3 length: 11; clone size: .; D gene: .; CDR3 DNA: TGTGCCAGTACCATAAGGGGTACGCAGTATTTT; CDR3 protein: CASTIRGTQYF
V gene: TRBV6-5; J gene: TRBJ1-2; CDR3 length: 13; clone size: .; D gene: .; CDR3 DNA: TGTGCCAGCAGACCCCGTCGGGCCTATGGCTACACCTTC; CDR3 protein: CASRPRRAYGYTF
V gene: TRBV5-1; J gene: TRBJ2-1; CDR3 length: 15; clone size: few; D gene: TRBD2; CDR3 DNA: TGCGCCAGCAGACGGACTAGCGGGGGCTACAATGAGCAGTTCTTC; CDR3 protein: CASRRTSGGYNEQFF
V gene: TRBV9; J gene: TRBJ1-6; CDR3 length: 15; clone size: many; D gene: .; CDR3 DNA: TGTGCCAGCAGCCGACTCGGGGAGGTGAAATCACCCCTCCACTTT; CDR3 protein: CASSRLGEVKSPLHF
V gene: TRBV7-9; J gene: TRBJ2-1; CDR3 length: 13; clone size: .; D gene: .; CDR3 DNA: TGTGCCAGCAGCCAGGCAGGGTACCATGAGCAGTTCTTC; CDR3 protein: CASSQAGYHEQFF
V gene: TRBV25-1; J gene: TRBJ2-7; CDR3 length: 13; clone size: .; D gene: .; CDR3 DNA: TGTGCCAGCAGTAATCAGGGGTCTGACGAGCAGTACTTC; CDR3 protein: CASSNQGSDEQYF
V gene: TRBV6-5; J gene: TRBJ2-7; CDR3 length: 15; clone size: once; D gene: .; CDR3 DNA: TGTGCCAGCAGTACCCGTCGAGCGGTGGTGGGAGAGCAGTACTTC; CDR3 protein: CASSTRRAVVGEQYF
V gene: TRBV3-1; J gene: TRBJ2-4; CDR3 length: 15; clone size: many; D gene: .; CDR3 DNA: TGTGCCAGCAGCAATAAGAGGGGGACCAAAAACATTCAGTACTTC; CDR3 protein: CASSNKRGTKNIQYF
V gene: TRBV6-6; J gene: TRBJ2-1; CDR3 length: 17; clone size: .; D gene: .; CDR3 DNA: TGTGCCAGCCAACGCCCCCTTGGGGCGGAGGGAAGGAATGAGCAGTTCTTC; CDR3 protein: CASQRPLGAEGRNEQFF
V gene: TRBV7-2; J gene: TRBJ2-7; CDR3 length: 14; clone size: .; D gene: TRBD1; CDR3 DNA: TGTGCCAGCAGCGTGGACAGGGGGTGGTACGAGCAGTACTTC; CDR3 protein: CASSVDRGWYEQYF
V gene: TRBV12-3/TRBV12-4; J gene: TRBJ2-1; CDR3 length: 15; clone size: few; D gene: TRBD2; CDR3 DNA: TGTGCCAGCAGTTTGGGACTAGCGGGAGTCTATGAGCAGTTCTTC; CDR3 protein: CASSLGLAGVYEQFF
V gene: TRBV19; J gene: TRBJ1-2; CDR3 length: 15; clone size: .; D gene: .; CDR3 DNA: TGTGCCAGTAGTATCCCCCGGGCAGGCAACTATGGCTACACCTTC; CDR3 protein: CASSIPRAGNYGYTF
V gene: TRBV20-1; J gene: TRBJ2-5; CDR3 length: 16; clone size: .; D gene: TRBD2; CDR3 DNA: TGCAGTGCTGAAGGGACTAGCGGGGGCCACCAAGAGACCCAGTACTTC; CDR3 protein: CSAEGTSGGHQETQYF
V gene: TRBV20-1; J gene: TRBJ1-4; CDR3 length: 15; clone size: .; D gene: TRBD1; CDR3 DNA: TGCAGTGCTAGCCCCCCGTCGCAGGGGGGAGAAAAACTGTTTTTT; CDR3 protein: CSASPPSQGGEKLFF
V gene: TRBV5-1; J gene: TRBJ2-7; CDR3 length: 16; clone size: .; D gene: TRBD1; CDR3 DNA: TGCGCCAGCAGCTTGACTACAGGGGGTGGCACCTACGAGCAGTACTTC; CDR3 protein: CASSLTTGGGTYEQYF
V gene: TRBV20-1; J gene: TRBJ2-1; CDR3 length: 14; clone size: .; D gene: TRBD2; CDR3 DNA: TGCAGCGGACTGGAGGGAGGGCCGGGGAAGGAGCAGTTCTTC; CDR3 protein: CSGLEGGPGKEQFF
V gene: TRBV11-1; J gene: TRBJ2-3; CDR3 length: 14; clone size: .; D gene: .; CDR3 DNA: TGTGCCAGCAGCAAAAGAGCAAGCACAGATACGCAGTATTTT; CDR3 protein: CASSKRASTDTQYF